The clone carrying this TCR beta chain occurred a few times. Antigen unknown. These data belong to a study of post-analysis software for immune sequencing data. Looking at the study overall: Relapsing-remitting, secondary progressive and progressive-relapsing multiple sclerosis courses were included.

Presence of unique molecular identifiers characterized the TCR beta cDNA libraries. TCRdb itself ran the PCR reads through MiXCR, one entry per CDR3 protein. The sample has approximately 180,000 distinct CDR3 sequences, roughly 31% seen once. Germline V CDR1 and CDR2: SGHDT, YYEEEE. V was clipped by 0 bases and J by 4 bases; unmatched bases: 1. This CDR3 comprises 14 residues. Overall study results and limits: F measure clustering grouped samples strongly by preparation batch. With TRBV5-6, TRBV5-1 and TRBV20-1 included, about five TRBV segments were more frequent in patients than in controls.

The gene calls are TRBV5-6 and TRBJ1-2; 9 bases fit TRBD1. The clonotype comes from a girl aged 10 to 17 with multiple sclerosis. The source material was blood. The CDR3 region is CASSLGTGVYGYTF. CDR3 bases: TGTGCCAGCAGCTTGGGGACAGGGGTCTATGGCTACACCTTC.